This T cell receptor beta chain was captured by sequencing in a study of T cells after yellow fever vaccination (dated by TCRdb to the late 2010s). Regarding the research as a whole: The SMART-Seq v4 Ultra Low Input RNA kit was used to prepare libraries from fractions with low cell numbers. To follow T-cell clones before and after primary and booster YFV17D yellow fever vaccination, bulk TCR alpha and beta repertoires were sequenced over time. Two healthy male donors, one aged 18 to 29 and one aged 30 to 40 years, made up the cohort. Bulk PBMC replicates and cell subsets were isolated from blood drawn at multiple timepoints before and after both primary and secondary immunization. Broad study findings and their caveats: After the booster, most of the clones that had expanded following primary vaccination were detected again (almost 98% of CD4 and 80% to 90% of CD8), which suggests that memory was broadly maintained. Computational filtering was needed because FACS-sorted repertoires could contain abundant contaminating clonotypes from the bulk population. The secondary T-cell response was found to be weaker but faster than the primary response, with a peak reached on day 5 rather than on day 15. Only a couple of donors were included in the study, so the extent to which the findings can be generalized is limited. A small fraction of clonotypes showed up in both the CD4 and CD8 compartments, probably as a result of convergent recombination.

This sample's treatment or condition label indicates: live attenuated yellow fever vaccine strain. A standard Ficoll-Paque protocol was used to isolate PBMCs from peripheral blood. CD4 and CD8 T-cell fractions were isolated with Dynabeads CD4 and CD8 positive selection kits. TriZol was used to extract RNA from bulk PBMCs, from CD4 and CD8 fractions, and from dextramer-positive and dextramer-negative fractions. V and J are truncated by 6 bases and 5 bases respectively, leaving an intervening sequence of 13 bases. There are 12 amino acids in the CDR3, from cysteine to phenylalanine inclusive. Only CDR3 DNA remains: 36 bases, in frame from the first base. Taken from the germline V gene, the CDR1 and CDR2 loops are SQVTM and ANQGSEA. Comments on this clonotype: Its antigen remains unidentified. No much larger clone is present one base from it, and per-base qualities are unavailable.

TCRdb lists the instrument as Illumina NovaSeq 6000. TCR cDNA was synthesized by 5'RACE template switching, through which a universal primer site and unique molecular identifiers were introduced. Priming of cDNA synthesis was performed from both the TCR alpha and TCR beta constant segments. Libraries were amplified in two PCR steps, with sample barcodes and sequencing adapters added in the second step. Sequencing of libraries was performed on Illumina HiSeq 2500 (2x100 bp) or NovaSeq (2x150 bp). In the paper's pipeline: Reads were demultiplexed and collapsed into UMI consensus sequences with MIGEC, and V(D)J alignment was performed with MiXCR. Vaccine-responding clonotypes were identified with edgeR using replicate PBMC samples, with FDR below 0.01 and a log2 fold change above 5 up to day 15 being required. Each bulk clonotype received a CD4 or CD8 identity based on whether the sequenced CD4 or CD8 repertoire contained that clonotype at higher abundance. TCRdb reanalyzed the raw reads on its own, using fastp at Q25 for trimming and MiXCR for clone calling, and kept in-frame beta chains. Rows matching on CDR3 protein sequence are summarized as one entry with the most common DNA and genes. The V and J calls come from TCRdb's annotation, not from the publication. Counted in this sample were about 340,000 distinct CDR3 sequences; 12% of them appeared once. The ten largest clones represent 3.2% of the sample.

This receptor chain uses TRBV29-1 and TRBJ2-5, with TRBD2 tentatively as D gene (6 bases match). This specimen consisted of CD4+ T cells sorted from PBMCs, obtained 15 days after the yellow fever booster vaccination. The receptor was isolated from a man younger than 30 who received the YFV17D yellow fever vaccine. The CDR3 here reads CSVLLARETQYF. The nucleotide sequence is given as TGCAGCGTCTTACTAGCCCGGGAGACCCAGTACTTC.